Below are 6 T cell receptor beta chains sequenced from a single sample in a study of blood T cell repertoires in COVID-19. Here immunoSEQ multiplex PCR was the method, and the copy in TCRdb shows in-frame clones only, minus some. The sample records approximately 97,000 clones, nearly 90% being singletons. Specimen: peripheral blood. These receptors came from a man between 50 and 59 years old with active COVID-19.

This chain uses TRBV6-5 with TRBJ1-2; D is uncertain. Looked up from germline, CDR1 is MNHEY and CDR2 is SVGAGI. The CDR3 consists of 12 residues. V gave up 6 bases and J gave up 3 bases, with 8 bases separating them. The CDR3 nucleotides read TGTGCCAGCAGGGAGGAGGACTATGGCTACACCTTC. Residues: CASREEDYGYTF.

This clone was seen a single time. The rearrangement links TRBV11-2 to TRBJ1-6; D not resolved. Germline values: CDR1 SGHAT, CDR2 FQNNGV. The CDR3 has 12 amino acids. V was trimmed by 1 base and J by 15 bases, leaving 10 bases between them. The CDR3 sequence: CASSLGSSLLHF. The CDR3 DNA reads as TGTGCCAGCAGCTTAGGTTCGTCTCTCCTCCACTTT.

This clone was counted once. V is TRBV6-5 and J is TRBJ2-7, with D uncertain. CDR1 MNHEY and CDR2 SVGAGI come from the germline V gene. The CDR3 is 11 residues long. Trimming removed 4 bases at V and 9 bases at J, with 10 bases between. The CDR3 here is CASSSRRRQYF. The DNA for the CDR3 is TGTGCCAGCAGTTCGCGACGGAGGCAGTACTTC.

The chain carries TRBV5-4 and TRBJ2-5, with TRBD2 as a possible D gene (6 bases). V lost 3 bases and J 0 bases, leaving 9 bases between the germline ends. The CDR3 is made up of 14 amino acids. In germline, CDR1 is SGHNT, CDR2 YYREEE (reference sequence). The CDR3 here is CASSSRTNQETQYF. The CDR3 DNA follows: TGTGCCAGCAGCTCCCGGACTAACCAAGAGACCCAGTACTTC. The full variable domain, completed using reference TRBV5-4 and TRBJ2-5, is ETGVTQSPTHLIKTRGQQVTLRCSSQSGHNTVSWYQQALGQGPQFIFQYYREEENGRGNFPPRFSGLQFPNYSSELNVNALELDDSALYLCASSSRTNQETQYFGPGTRLLVL.

This sequence joins TRBV6-2 or TRBV6-3 and TRBJ2-7, with TRBD1 matching over 10 bases. After removal of 2 bases from V and 2 bases from J, the junction contained 3 bases not matched to a gene. There are 15 residues in the CDR3. Germline V gene data show CDR1 as MNHEY and CDR2 as SVGEGT. The CDR3 DNA is TGTGCCAGCAGTTACGCCGGGACAGGGGCCTACGAGCAGTACTTC. As protein: CASSYAGTGAYEQYF.

The rearrangement links TRBV6-5 to TRBJ1-1, with 8 bases lining up with TRBD1. CDR3 size: 15 residues. The germline CDR1 and CDR2 sequences are MNHEY and SVGAGI. Losses at the gene ends were 7 bases for V and 0 bases for J; bases not matched to a gene: 7. The CDR3 sequence: CASTGGQALNTEAFF. For the CDR3, the DNA is TGTGCCAGCACTGGGGGACAGGCTTTGAACACTGAAGCTTTCTTT.